This T cell receptor beta chain stems from a study of T cells after yellow fever vaccination. Germline V gene lookup returns CDR1 MNHEY and CDR2 SMNVEV (reference sequence). The CDR3 is 13 residues long. Trimming shortened V by 5 bases and J by 3 bases, and 10 bases separated the two germline ends. A process of 5'RACE template switching, which added a universal primer site and UMIs, was used to make TCR cDNA. TCRdb called the 5' RACE reads again in MiXCR, with one record for every CDR3 protein. The sample contains around 320,000 distinct CDR3 sequences, less than 9.5% of which appear only once. This clonotype was sampled from a man aged 18 to 35 who received the YFV17D yellow fever vaccine. The chain has TRBV27 and TRBJ1-1; D is unclear. This sample comprised CD4+ T cells sorted from PBMCs, obtained 5 days after the yellow fever booster vaccination. CDR3 sequence reads: CASSINRYTEAFF. The CDR3 nucleotides are TGTGCCAGCAGTATAAATCGGTACACTGAAGCTTTCTTT.